A selection of T cell receptor beta chains follows, all from one sample in a study of cytomegalovirus exposure and HLA in healthy donors. Produced via immunoSEQ multiplex PCR; TCRdb's table is partial and in-frame only. The sample yields 90,000 to 130,000 clones, roughly 74% seen once. The sample was PBMCs. The receptors stem from a woman in her twenties or thirties in good health and CMV-seronegative. Both conserved end residues are part of each CDR3. A D gene is named only where the DNA matches it firmly. Some rows mark clone size as missing; the rest say once, few, many or name a class of expanded clone.

clone_size: -
d_call: TRBD1
j_call: TRBJ1-4
v_call: TRBV18
cdr3_nt: TGTGCCAGCTCACTAGGACAGGGGCAGAATGAAAAACTGTTTTTT
cdr3_aa: CASSLGQGQNEKLFF

clone_size: -
d_call: -
j_call: TRBJ1-2
v_call: TRBV6-5
cdr3_nt: TGTGCCACCCGAGGGGGAGGGGATGGCTACACCTTC
cdr3_aa: CATRGGGDGYTF

clone_size: -
d_call: -
j_call: TRBJ2-7
v_call: TRBV7-3
cdr3_nt: TGTGCCAGCAGCTTAGAGGGAAACTACGAGCAGTACTTC
cdr3_aa: CASSLEGNYEQYF

clone_size: -
d_call: -
j_call: TRBJ2-7
v_call: TRBV19
cdr3_nt: TGTGCCAGTAGTTTAGAACCGACAGGATCTTACGAGCAGTACTTC
cdr3_aa: CASSLEPTGSYEQYF

clone_size: -
d_call: -
j_call: TRBJ1-6
v_call: TRBV9
cdr3_nt: TGTGCCAGCAGCGTAGGCGCCCCCGGGGGAGACTCACCCCTCCACTTT
cdr3_aa: CASSVGAPGGDSPLHF

clone_size: -
d_call: TRBD2
j_call: TRBJ2-7
v_call: TRBV6-5
cdr3_nt: TGTGCCAGCAGTTACTCTGGCGGGAGCTCCTACGAGCAGTACTTC
cdr3_aa: CASSYSGGSSYEQYF

clone_size: -
d_call: TRBD1
j_call: TRBJ1-2
v_call: TRBV28
cdr3_nt: TGTGCCAGCAGTTCCGAGACAGGGACCTACAAAACCTTC
cdr3_aa: CASSSETGTYKTF

clone_size: -
d_call: -
j_call: TRBJ1-2
v_call: TRBV7-2
cdr3_nt: TGTGCCAGCAGCCAGACAGGCAACTATGGCTACACCTTC
cdr3_aa: CASSQTGNYGYTF

clone_size: -
d_call: TRBD2
j_call: TRBJ2-5
v_call: TRBV4-1
cdr3_nt: TGCGCCAGCAGCCAAGATCGGGGACTAGCAATCCCGCCCCAGTACTTC
cdr3_aa: CASSQDRGLAIPPQYF

clone_size: few
d_call: TRBD2
j_call: TRBJ2-7
v_call: TRBV28
cdr3_nt: TGTGCCAGCACCTTCGGGAGGTACGAGCAGTACTTC
cdr3_aa: CASTFGRYEQYF

clone_size: -
d_call: TRBD1
j_call: TRBJ1-1
v_call: TRBV5-4
cdr3_nt: TGTGCCAGCAGCTTGGCTTGGACAGGGGGGGGCACTGAAGCTTTCTTT
cdr3_aa: CASSLAWTGGGTEAFF

clone_size: -
d_call: -
j_call: TRBJ2-7
v_call: TRBV6-6
cdr3_nt: TGTGCCAGCACCCCCTCCCCCCCCCTAGATTCCTACGAGCAGTACTTC
cdr3_aa: CASTPSPPLDSYEQYF

clone_size: few
d_call: -
j_call: TRBJ2-5
v_call: TRBV4-2
cdr3_nt: TGTGCCAGCAGCCAAGATTGGAGGGGGGGCCGGGAGACCCAGTACTTC
cdr3_aa: CASSQDWRGGRETQYF

clone_size: -
d_call: -
j_call: TRBJ1-1
v_call: TRBV29-1
cdr3_nt: TGCAGCGCTGCGGACAGGAACACTGAAGCTTTCTTT
cdr3_aa: CSAADRNTEAFF

clone_size: once
d_call: -
j_call: TRBJ1-5
v_call: TRBV30
cdr3_nt: TGTGCCTGGAGTGTTGACTGGAATCAGCCCCAGCATTTT
cdr3_aa: CAWSVDWNQPQHF

clone_size: -
d_call: -
j_call: TRBJ1-1
v_call: TRBV30
cdr3_nt: TGTGCCTGGAGTTCGGGTGGCACTGAAGCTTTCTTT
cdr3_aa: CAWSSGGTEAFF

clone_size: -
d_call: -
j_call: TRBJ1-1
v_call: TRBV30
cdr3_nt: TGTGCCTGGAGTGTGGCTCGGAGGATCGGTGAAGCTTTCTTT
cdr3_aa: CAWSVARRIGEAFF

clone_size: -
d_call: -
j_call: TRBJ2-7
v_call: TRBV7-9
cdr3_nt: TGTGCCAGCAGCTGGCAGGGTGTCGACGAGCAGTACTTC
cdr3_aa: CASSWQGVDEQYF

clone_size: -
d_call: TRBD2
j_call: TRBJ2-2
v_call: TRBV5-1
cdr3_nt: TGCGCCAGCAGCTTGGCCGCGGGAGGGTGGACCGGGGAGCTGTTTTTT
cdr3_aa: CASSLAAGGWTGELFF

clone_size: -
d_call: -
j_call: TRBJ1-1
v_call: TRBV4-1
cdr3_nt: TGCGCCAGCAGCCAGGACCGGACAGCGAACACTGAAGCTTTCTTT
cdr3_aa: CASSQDRTANTEAFF

clone_size: -
d_call: TRBD2
j_call: TRBJ2-1
v_call: TRBV7-6
cdr3_nt: TGTGCCAGCAGCTCGGGGACTAGCGGCCTCGGAGAGCAGTTCTTC
cdr3_aa: CASSSGTSGLGEQFF

clone_size: -
d_call: TRBD1
j_call: TRBJ1-4
v_call: TRBV19
cdr3_nt: TGTGCCAGTAGTATTTACCCCAACAGGGGCGGGAATGAAAAACTGTTTTTT
cdr3_aa: CASSIYPNRGGNEKLFF

clone_size: -
d_call: -
j_call: TRBJ1-1
v_call: TRBV30
cdr3_nt: TGTGCCTGGCGGCGGGGGGAGGCTGAAGCTTTCTTT
cdr3_aa: CAWRRGEAEAFF

clone_size: -
d_call: TRBD1
j_call: TRBJ1-2
v_call: TRBV18
cdr3_nt: TGTGCCAGCTCAGCGCAGGAGACAGGGGGCGGTGGCTACACCTTC
cdr3_aa: CASSAQETGGGGYTF

clone_size: -
d_call: -
j_call: TRBJ2-7
v_call: TRBV5-1
cdr3_nt: TGCGCCAGCAGACCCGACAGGTCCTACGAGCAGTACTTC
cdr3_aa: CASRPDRSYEQYF

clone_size: few
d_call: TRBD2
j_call: TRBJ2-2
v_call: TRBV4-3
cdr3_nt: TGCGCCAGCAGCCAAGGTGGACGGGGGGGCCTGGCCGGGGAGCTGTTTTTT
cdr3_aa: CASSQGGRGGLAGELFF

clone_size: few
d_call: -
j_call: TRBJ1-1
v_call: TRBV7-6
cdr3_nt: TGTGCCAGCAGCTTCGGGAAGAACACTGAAGCTTTCTTT
cdr3_aa: CASSFGKNTEAFF

clone_size: -
d_call: -
j_call: TRBJ1-1
v_call: TRBV19
cdr3_nt: TGTGCCAGTAGTACGGTCGCGAACACTGAAGCTTTCTTT
cdr3_aa: CASSTVANTEAFF

clone_size: -
d_call: -
j_call: TRBJ1-2
v_call: TRBV6-5
cdr3_nt: TGTGCCAGCAGTTTTCAGGGCTATGGCTACACCTTC
cdr3_aa: CASSFQGYGYTF

clone_size: -
d_call: -
j_call: TRBJ1-2
v_call: TRBV6-4
cdr3_nt: TGTGCCAGCAGTGCCCAGGGGAGCTATGGCTACACCTTC
cdr3_aa: CASSAQGSYGYTF

clone_size: -
d_call: TRBD1
j_call: TRBJ1-2
v_call: TRBV6-4
cdr3_nt: TGTGCCAGCAGACGGGACAGGAGGAACTATGGCTACACCTTC
cdr3_aa: CASRRDRRNYGYTF

clone_size: -
d_call: TRBD1
j_call: TRBJ1-1
v_call: TRBV6-1
cdr3_nt: TGTGCCAGCAGTGCTGACAGGGGTGGATCGTGGAGCACTGAAGCTTTCTTT
cdr3_aa: CASSADRGGSWSTEAFF

clone_size: few
d_call: TRBD1
j_call: TRBJ2-7
v_call: TRBV6-5
cdr3_nt: TGTGCCAGCAGCCGGGACAGGCGGAACTCCTACGAGCAGTACTTC
cdr3_aa: CASSRDRRNSYEQYF

clone_size: -
d_call: TRBD2
j_call: TRBJ2-2
v_call: TRBV4-3
cdr3_nt: TGCGCCAGCAGCCAAGATCGTGGACTAGTAAATCCTCTGTTTTTT
cdr3_aa: CASSQDRGLVNPLFF

clone_size: medium-sized
d_call: TRBD1
j_call: TRBJ2-7
v_call: TRBV27
cdr3_nt: TGTGCCAGCAGTGCCACAGGGGGTAGCTACGAGCAGTACTTC
cdr3_aa: CASSATGGSYEQYF

clone_size: -
d_call: -
j_call: TRBJ2-3
v_call: TRBV5-1
cdr3_nt: TGCGCCAGCAAAACAATTGGCGGAGACACAGATACGCAGTATTTT
cdr3_aa: CASKTIGGDTDTQYF

clone_size: few
d_call: -
j_call: TRBJ1-1
v_call: TRBV19
cdr3_nt: TGTGCCAGTAGGGACAGCCCTCTGGGGACTGAAGCTTTCTTT
cdr3_aa: CASRDSPLGTEAFF

clone_size: -
d_call: TRBD1
j_call: TRBJ2-2
v_call: TRBV7-9
cdr3_nt: TGTGCCAGCAGCTTAGACAGGGGGCACGGGGAGCTGTTTTTT
cdr3_aa: CASSLDRGHGELFF

clone_size: many
d_call: -
j_call: TRBJ1-1
v_call: TRBV30
cdr3_nt: TGTGCCTGGAGTTACAGGACGTTGGGGACTGAAGCTTTCTTT
cdr3_aa: CAWSYRTLGTEAFF

clone_size: -
d_call: TRBD2
j_call: TRBJ2-3
v_call: TRBV5-1
cdr3_nt: TGCGCCAGCAGCTTGGCCCCAGCGGGGGGCACAGATACGCAGTATTTT
cdr3_aa: CASSLAPAGGTDTQYF